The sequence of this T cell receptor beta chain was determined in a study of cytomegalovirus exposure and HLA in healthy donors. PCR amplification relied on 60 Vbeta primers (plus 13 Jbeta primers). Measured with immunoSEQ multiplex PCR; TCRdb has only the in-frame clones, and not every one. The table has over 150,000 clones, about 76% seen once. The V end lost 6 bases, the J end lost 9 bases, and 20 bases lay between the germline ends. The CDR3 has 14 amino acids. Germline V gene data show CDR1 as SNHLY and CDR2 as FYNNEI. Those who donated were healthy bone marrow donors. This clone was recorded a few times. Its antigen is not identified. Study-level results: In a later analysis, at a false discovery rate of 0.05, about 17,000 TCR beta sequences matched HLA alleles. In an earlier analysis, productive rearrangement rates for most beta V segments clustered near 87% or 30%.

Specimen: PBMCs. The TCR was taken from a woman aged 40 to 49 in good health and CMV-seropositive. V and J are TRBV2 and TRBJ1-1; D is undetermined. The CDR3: CASSPTTAQAQAFF. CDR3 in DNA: TGTGCCAGCAGCCCCACGACGGCTCAGGCACAAGCTTTCTTT.